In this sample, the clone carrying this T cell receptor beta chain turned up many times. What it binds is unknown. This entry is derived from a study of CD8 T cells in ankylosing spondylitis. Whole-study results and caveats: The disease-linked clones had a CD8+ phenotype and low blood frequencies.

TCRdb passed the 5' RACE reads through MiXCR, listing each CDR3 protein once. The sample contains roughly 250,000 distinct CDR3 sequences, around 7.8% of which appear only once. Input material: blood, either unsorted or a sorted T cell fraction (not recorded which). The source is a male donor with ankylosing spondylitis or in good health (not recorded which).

CDR3 residues: CASSLGLDRANGELFF. The CDR3 DNA is TGTGCCAGCAGCTTGGGGCTGGACAGGGCCAACGGGGAGCTGTTTTTT. The chain uses TRBV5-6 and TRBJ2-2; 8 bases line up with TRBD1. This CDR3 contains 16 residues. V shed 0 bases and J 7 bases; nucleotides not matched to a gene: 8. The germline V gene encodes CDR1 SGHDT and CDR2 YYEEEE.